This is a list of T cell receptor beta chains from one sample in a study of Graves' ophthalmopathy and Graves' hyperthyroidism. TCRdb used MiXCR to reprocess the multiplex PCR reads, holding one entry per CDR3 protein. The profile shows more than 300,000 distinct CDR3 sequences, over 15% of them singletons. Sequenced input: peripheral blood. The receptors here all came from a woman between 18 and 29 years old with stable Graves' hyperthyroidism. The CDR3 runs from the conserved cysteine through the conserved F or W. A D gene is named only where the DNA matches it firmly.

v_call	j_call	d_call	cdr3_length	cdr3_aa
TRBV19	TRBJ1-5	TRBD1	15	CASNRSGTGSQPQHF
TRBV7-3	TRBJ1-2	.	17	CASSLETGPRVNYGYTF
TRBV5-1	TRBJ2-7	.	13	CASSLEGSYEQYF
TRBV2	TRBJ1-2	.	13	CASSEDYNYGYTF
TRBV6-5	TRBJ2-7	TRBD1	13	CASTYRDSDEQYF
TRBV7-9	TRBJ1-1	.	14	CASSLGLGETEAFF
TRBV24-1	TRBJ2-7	.	13	CATRGSGSHEQYF
TRBV3-1	TRBJ2-2	.	15	CASSSRVRDTGELFF
TRBV12-3/TRBV12-4	TRBJ2-7	.	14	CASSIGRGRHEQYF
TRBV7-9	TRBJ1-2	TRBD1	15	CASSLAGDRDGGYTF
TRBV2	TRBJ2-2	TRBD1	17	CASSEAPGGSSTGELFF
TRBV10-2	TRBJ1-1	.	12	CASSTEYTEAFF
TRBV18	TRBJ1-2	.	13	CASSRGKNYGYTF
TRBV10-3	TRBJ1-3	.	13	CAIMNHGTNTIYF
TRBV10-2	TRBJ2-7	TRBD1	15	CASSESTGGPYEQYF
TRBV12-3/TRBV12-4	TRBJ2-7	.	13	CASSFHGYYEQYF
TRBV24-1	TRBJ1-2	.	13	CATSDLRGHGYTF
TRBV29-1	TRBJ1-6	.	13	CSVGAGIDSPLHF
TRBV10-3	TRBJ1-1	.	13	CAISVEGGTEAFF
TRBV29-1	TRBJ2-5	.	13	CSAPIVGAKTQYF
TRBV7-2	TRBJ2-2	TRBD1	15	CASSLDREATGELFF
TRBV12-3/TRBV12-4	TRBJ2-2	.	11	CASSPVGELFF
TRBV7-9	TRBJ1-6	TRBD1	14	CASSPGQDRSPLHF
TRBV10-3	TRBJ1-1	.	13	CAISGSANTEAFF
TRBV6-5	TRBJ1-1	.	14	CASSYLGRNTEAFF
TRBV2	TRBJ1-1	.	13	CASREDQGPEAFF
TRBV5-1	TRBJ1-2	TRBD1	14	CASSRDSANYGYTF
TRBV5-1	TRBJ2-7	.	13	CASSLIGTNEQYF
TRBV29-1	TRBJ1-1	.	13	CSVPTSGYAEAFF
TRBV6-2/TRBV6-3	TRBJ1-1	.	11	CASSYVTEAFF